The 17 T cell receptor beta chains presented below share a single source sample, sequenced in a study of OX40 agonist ivuxolimab in advanced cancers. Receptor libraries were prepared by the immunoSEQ multiplex PCR assay. TCRdb retrieved this table from immuneACCESS and kept in-frame rearrangements only. Not all clones are present; in checked studies, unresolved V genes account for under half, and no reason is known for the remainder. This sample is represented by roughly 35,000 clones; under 85% of them were singletons. The ten largest make up around 10% of the sample. This material consisted of CD4+ or CD8+ T cells sorted from blood, taken in a trial of the OX40 agonist ivuxolimab. These receptors were collected from an adult with an advanced solid tumor such as melanoma, head and neck, liver or kidney cancer.

The J gene is TRBJ2-1, the V gene TRBV18, with D uncertain. In germline, CDR1 is KGHSH, CDR2 LQKENI. The CDR3 covers 14 residues. V was shortened by 1 base and J by 8 bases, with 12 bases between the two germline ends. CDR3 nucleotides: TGTGCCAGCTCACCACGGGTAGTCGAAGATGAGCAGTTCTTC. Amino acids: CASSPRVVEDEQFF. The full variable domain, rest sourced from reference TRBV18 and TRBJ2-1, is NAGVMQNPRHLVRRRGQEARLRCSPMKGHSHVYWYRQLPEEGLKFMVYLQKENIIDESGMPKERFSAEFPKEGPSILRIQQVVRGDSAAYFCASSPRVVEDEQFFGPGTRLTVL.

The chain has TRBV15 and TRBJ1-2; a possible D gene is TRBD1 (6 bases). CDR3 length equals 16 residues. Germline V gives CDR1 LNHNV, CDR2 YYDKDF (reference sequence). V dropped 0 bases and J dropped 5 bases, with 16 bases sitting between them. CDR3 coding DNA: TGTGCCACCAGCAGAGATTTGGCGGGGGGCAAGTATGGCTACACCTTC. Translation gives CATSRDLAGGKYGYTF. Full variable domain (remainder filled in from reference TRBV15 and TRBJ1-2): DAMVIQNPRYQVTQFGKPVTLSCSQTLNHNVMYWYQQKSSQAPKLLFHYYDKDFNNEADTPDNFQSRRPNTSFCFLDIRSPGLGDTAMYLCATSRDLAGGKYGYTFGSGTRLTVV.

The V and J genes are TRBV4-1 and TRBJ1-5; D may be TRBD1 (6 bases). Trimming pared 1 base from V and 5 bases from J, leaving 12 bases between. Germline V gene data show CDR1 as MGHRA and CDR2 as YSYEKL. This CDR3 has 15 amino acids. The CDR3 DNA sequence: TGCGCCAGCAGCCAAGCGGCAGGGGATTATCAGCCCCAGCATTTT. This sequence encodes CASSQAAGDYQPQHF.

V usage is TRBV28 and J usage is TRBJ1-5; TRBD1 is a possible D gene (6 bases). Trimming stripped 6 bases from V and 5 bases from J, with 11 bases between. This CDR3 is 13 amino acids long. Germline lookup yields CDR1 MDHEN and CDR2 SYDVKM. CDR3 DNA: TGTGCCAGCAGAGGACAGACACATCAGCCCCAGCATTTT. This encodes CASRGQTHQPQHF.

The chain employs TRBV5-1 and TRBJ2-5; no firm D call. The DNA end favors TRBJ2-7, so the J call may be wrong. Germline V gene data show CDR1 as SGHRS and CDR2 as YFSETQ. The CDR3 is 11 amino acids. CDR3 loop: CASSLEDEQYF. DNA for the CDR3: TGCGCCAGCAGCTTGGAGGACGAGCAGTACTTC.

This clone was seen a few times. V is TRBV28 and J is TRBJ1-2; no clear D gene. The CDR3 contains 13 residues. Trimming stripped 6 bases from V and 8 bases from J, with 16 bases between. Germline CDR1 and CDR2: MDHEN and SYDVKM. As DNA, the CDR3 is TGTGCCAGCAGCACCTTAGGGTTGGGCGGCTACACCTTC. Protein: CASSTLGLGGYTF.

This clone has just a few counts. This chain links TRBV16 with TRBJ1-3; TRBD1 matches 7 bases. With V trimmed by 1 base and J by 1 base, 10 bases remained unmatched. The CDR3 loop spans 18 amino acids. Germline V gene lookup returns CDR1 KGHSY and CDR2 FQNENV. In nucleotides, the CDR3 is TGTGCCAGCAGCCAATTGAGTTTGGGGACAGAGTCTGGAAACACCATATATTTT. Protein: CASSQLSLGTESGNTIYF.

The J gene is TRBJ2-7, the V gene TRBV4-1; the match to TRBD1 covers 10 bases. The V gene end was trimmed by 1 base and the J gene end by 2 bases; junction bases not matched to a gene: 11. The V gene's germline CDR1 is MGHRA and CDR2 YSYEKL. The length of the CDR3 is 18 residues. CDR3 amino acids: CASSQGHSRTGGTYEQYF. DNA for the CDR3: TGCGCCAGCAGCCAAGGCCATAGTCGGACAGGGGGTACCTACGAGCAGTACTTC.

The chain carries TRBV5-1 and TRBJ2-6; 9 bases agree with TRBD1. Germline-derived CDR1 and CDR2 are SGHRS and YFSETQ. V lost 4 bases and J lost 1; bases outside the gene matches: 9. The CDR3 is made up of 18 amino acids. The CDR3 DNA is TGCGCCAGCAGCAAACAGGGGGCGATGATGTCTGGGGCCAACGTCCTGACTTTC. Translating gives CASSKQGAMMSGANVLTF. Full variable domain (rest looked up from reference TRBV5-1 and TRBJ2-6): KAGVTQTPRYLIKTRGQQVTLSCSPISGHRSVSWYQQTPGQGLQFLFEYFSETQRNKGNFPGRFSGRQFSNSRSEMNVSTLELGDSALYLCASSKQGAMMSGANVLTFGAGSRLTVL.

V usage is TRBV15 and J usage is TRBJ2-3; D ambiguous. The CDR3 loop spans 14 amino acids. The germline V gene has CDR1 LNHNV and CDR2 YYDKDF (reference sequence). Trimming left V 3 bases short and J 0 bases short, with 7 bases between. The CDR3 sequence: CATSSLGSTDTQYF. CDR3 sequence (DNA): TGTGCCACCAGCAGCCTAGGAAGCACAGATACGCAGTATTTT.

The rearrangement uses TRBV27 and TRBJ1-2; 10 nucleotides align to TRBD1. Germline values: CDR1 MNHEY, CDR2 SMNVEV (reference sequence). Unmatched junction bases numbered 7, after V lost 3 bases and J lost 3 bases. The CDR3 spans 16 residues. CDR3 nucleotide sequence: TGTGCCAGCAGTTTGGCCGGACAGGGGGACTACTATGGCTACACCTTC. This sequence encodes CASSLAGQGDYYGYTF.

The chain recombines TRBV27 with TRBJ1-1, with D possibly being TRBD1 (5 bases). The CDR3 has 14 amino acids. Germline CDR1 is MNHEY and CDR2 is SMNVEV (reference sequence). Between the trimmed V and J ends, which lost 6 bases and 6 bases, there was a span of 17 bases. The CDR3 DNA follows: TGTGCCAGCAGGCCCCGAAAGGCAGGGTCTGAAGCTTTCTTT. Its protein is CASRPRKAGSEAFF.

The chain has TRBV7-9 and TRBJ2-5, with 8 bases that match TRBD2. Matching the DNA end better, TRBJ2-7 makes the J call doubtful. CDR3 length: 14 residues. CDR1 and CDR2 from the germline V gene are SEHNR and FQNEAQ (reference sequence). The CDR3 sequence is CASSRGGISYEQYF. For the CDR3, the DNA is TGTGCCAGCTCTCGGGGGGGGATCTCCTACGAGCAGTACTTC.

The genes are TRBV5-1 and TRBJ2-5, with D perhaps matching TRBD2 (5 bases). From germline, CDR1 is SGHRS and CDR2 YFSETQ. The CDR3 runs to 12 residues. Trimming shortened V by 5 bases and J by 1 base, and 6 bases separated the two germline ends. CDR3 region: CASRDFQETQYF. The CDR3 DNA reads as TGCGCCAGCAGGGACTTCCAAGAGACCCAGTACTTC.

This clone was seen a few times. The rearrangement links TRBV6-6 to TRBJ1-2; possibly TRBD1 for D (6 bases). Trimming stripped 2 bases from V and 6 bases from J, with 19 bases between. Germline V gene lookup returns CDR1 MNHNY and CDR2 SVGAGI (reference sequence). The CDR3 runs to 16 residues. This CDR3 reads CASSYTAGVGSDGYTF. CDR3 sequence (DNA): TGTGCCAGCAGTTACACCGCAGGGGTAGGATCTGATGGCTACACCTTC.

The chain combines TRBV14 with TRBJ1-2; weak D call: TRBD1 (5 bases). V was clipped by 1 base and J by 4 bases, with 19 bases between them. Germline loops: CDR1 SGHDN, CDR2 FVKESK. There are 17 residues in the CDR3. The CDR3 reads CASSQAGKGLLAYGYTF. The CDR3 nucleotides are TGTGCCAGCAGCCAAGCGGGAAAGGGACTTTTGGCCTATGGCTACACCTTC.

The chain combines TRBV7-8 with TRBJ2-7; no clear D gene. Germline values: CDR1 SGHVS, CDR2 FQNEAQ. V lost 2 bases to trimming and J lost 7 bases, with 9 bases between them. There are 12 residues in the CDR3. This CDR3 is CASSLPPFEQYF. The CDR3 bases are TGTGCCAGCAGCTTACCCCCCTTTGAGCAGTACTTC.